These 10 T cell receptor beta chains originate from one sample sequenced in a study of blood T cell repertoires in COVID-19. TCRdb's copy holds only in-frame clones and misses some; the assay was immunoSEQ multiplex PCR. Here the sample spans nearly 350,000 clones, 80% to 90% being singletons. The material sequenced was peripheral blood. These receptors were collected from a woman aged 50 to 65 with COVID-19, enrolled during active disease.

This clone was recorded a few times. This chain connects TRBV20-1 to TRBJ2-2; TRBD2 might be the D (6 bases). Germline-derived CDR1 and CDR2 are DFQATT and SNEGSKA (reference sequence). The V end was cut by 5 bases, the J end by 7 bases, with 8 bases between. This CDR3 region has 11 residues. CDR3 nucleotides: TGCAGTGCTCCGGGAGACGGGGAGCTGTTTTTT. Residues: CSAPGDGELFF.

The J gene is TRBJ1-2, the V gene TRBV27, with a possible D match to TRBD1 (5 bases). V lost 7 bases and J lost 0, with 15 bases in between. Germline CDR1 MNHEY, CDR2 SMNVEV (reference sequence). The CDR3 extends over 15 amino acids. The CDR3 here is CASKSQGKSNYGYTF. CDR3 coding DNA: TGTGCCAGCAAGTCCCAGGGAAAATCTAACTATGGCTACACCTTC.

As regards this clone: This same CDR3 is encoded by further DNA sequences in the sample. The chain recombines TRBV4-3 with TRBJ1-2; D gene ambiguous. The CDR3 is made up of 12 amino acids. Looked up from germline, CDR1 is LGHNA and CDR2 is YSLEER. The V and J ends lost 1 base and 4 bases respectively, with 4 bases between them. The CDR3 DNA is TGCGCCAGCAGCCAAGCCGGCTATGGCTACACCTTC. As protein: CASSQAGYGYTF.

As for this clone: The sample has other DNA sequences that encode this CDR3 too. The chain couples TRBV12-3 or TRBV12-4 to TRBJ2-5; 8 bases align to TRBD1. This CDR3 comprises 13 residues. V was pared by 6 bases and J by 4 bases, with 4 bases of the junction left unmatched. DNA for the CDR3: TGTGCCAGCAGCCTGACAGGGGCAGAGACCCAGTACTTC. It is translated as CASSLTGAETQYF.

Here the CDR3 DNA reads TGTGCCAGTAGTTCCGTTTTCGGGACAGGGAATGAAAAACTGTTTTTT. It specifies CASSSVFGTGNEKLFF. V is TRBV19 and J is TRBJ1-4, with 9 nucleotides matching TRBD1. V dropped 5 bases and J dropped 5; count of bases not matched to a gene: 9. CDR3 length: 16 amino acids. Germline assignment: CDR1 LNHDA and CDR2 SQIVND (reference sequence).

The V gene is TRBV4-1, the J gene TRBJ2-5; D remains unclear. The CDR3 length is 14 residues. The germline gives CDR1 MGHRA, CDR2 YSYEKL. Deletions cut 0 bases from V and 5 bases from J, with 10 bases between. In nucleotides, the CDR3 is TGCGCCAGCAGCCAAGAGGGCTCCTGGGAGACCCAGTACTTC. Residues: CASSQEGSWETQYF.

This chain's CDR3 is CAWSVGGYLAKNIQYF. DNA for the CDR3: TGTGCCTGGAGTGTAGGAGGTTATCTAGCCAAAAACATTCAGTACTTC. This chain connects TRBV30 to TRBJ2-4; TRBD2 is a possible D gene (5 bases). With 0 bases removed from V and 0 bases from J, the gap between germline ends came to 12 bases. From germline, CDR1 is GTSNPN and CDR2 SVGIG (reference sequence). The CDR3 loop spans 16 amino acids.

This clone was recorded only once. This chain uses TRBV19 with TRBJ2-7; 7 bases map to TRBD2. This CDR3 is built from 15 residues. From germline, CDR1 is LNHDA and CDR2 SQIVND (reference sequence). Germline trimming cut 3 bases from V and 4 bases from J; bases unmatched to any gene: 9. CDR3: CASSIGSGITYEQYF. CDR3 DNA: TGTGCCAGTAGTATCGGAAGCGGGATAACATACGAGCAGTACTTC.

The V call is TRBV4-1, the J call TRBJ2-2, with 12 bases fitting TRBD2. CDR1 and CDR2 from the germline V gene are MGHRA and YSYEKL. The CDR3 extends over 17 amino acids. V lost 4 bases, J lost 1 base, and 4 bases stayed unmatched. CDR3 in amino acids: CASSRGLAGMNTGELFF. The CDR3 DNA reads TGCGCCAGCAGCCGTGGACTAGCGGGAATGAACACCGGGGAGCTGTTTTTT.

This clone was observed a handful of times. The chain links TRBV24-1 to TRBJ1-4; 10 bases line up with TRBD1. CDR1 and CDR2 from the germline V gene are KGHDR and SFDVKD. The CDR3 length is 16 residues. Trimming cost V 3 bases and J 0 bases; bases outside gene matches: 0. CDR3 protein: CATSDGQGATNEKLFF. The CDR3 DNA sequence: TGTGCCACCAGTGATGGACAGGGGGCAACTAATGAAAAACTGTTTTTT.